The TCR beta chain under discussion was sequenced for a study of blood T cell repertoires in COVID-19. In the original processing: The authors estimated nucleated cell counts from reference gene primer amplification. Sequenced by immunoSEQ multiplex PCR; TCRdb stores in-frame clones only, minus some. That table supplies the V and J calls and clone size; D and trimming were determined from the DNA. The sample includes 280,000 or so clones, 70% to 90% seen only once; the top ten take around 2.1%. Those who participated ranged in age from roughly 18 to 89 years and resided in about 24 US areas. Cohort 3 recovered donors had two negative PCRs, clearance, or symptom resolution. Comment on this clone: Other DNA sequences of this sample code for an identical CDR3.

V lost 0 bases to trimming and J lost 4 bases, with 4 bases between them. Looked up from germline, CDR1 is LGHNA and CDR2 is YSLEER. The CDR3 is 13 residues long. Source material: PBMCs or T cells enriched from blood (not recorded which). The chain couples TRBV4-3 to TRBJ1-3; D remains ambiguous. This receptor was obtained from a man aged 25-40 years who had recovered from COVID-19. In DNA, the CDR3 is TGCGCCAGCAGCCAAGATGCGGGAAACACCATATATTTT. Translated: CASSQDAGNTIYF.